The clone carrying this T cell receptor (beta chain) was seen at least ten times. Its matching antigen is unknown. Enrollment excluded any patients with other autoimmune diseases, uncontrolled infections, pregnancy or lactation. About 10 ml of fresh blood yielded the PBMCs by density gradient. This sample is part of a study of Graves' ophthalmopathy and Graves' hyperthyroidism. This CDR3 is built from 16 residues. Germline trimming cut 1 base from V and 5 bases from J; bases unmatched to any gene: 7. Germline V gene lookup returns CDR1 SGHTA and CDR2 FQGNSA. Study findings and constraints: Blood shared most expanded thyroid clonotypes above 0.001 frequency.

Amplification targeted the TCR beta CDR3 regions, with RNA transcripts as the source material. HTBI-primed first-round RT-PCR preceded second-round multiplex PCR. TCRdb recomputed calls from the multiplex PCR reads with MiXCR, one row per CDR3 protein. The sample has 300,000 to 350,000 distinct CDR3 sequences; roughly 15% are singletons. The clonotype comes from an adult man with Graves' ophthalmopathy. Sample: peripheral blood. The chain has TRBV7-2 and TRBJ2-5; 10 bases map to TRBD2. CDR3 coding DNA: TGTGCCAGCAGCTTAGACCCCGGAGCGGGGGGGGAGACCCAGTACTTC. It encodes CASSLDPGAGGETQYF.